The subject of this entry is one TCR beta chain. Germline and junction disagree at one end, which may indicate a read error. This CDR3 has 16 residues. Germline loops: CDR1 MNHEY, CDR2 SVGAGI. The entry originates in a study of blood T cells in healthy people across ages. A second about 7 to 11 cycle PCR used barcoded and J-beta primers. TCRdb re-called the 5' RACE reads with MiXCR, one entry per CDR3 protein. The sample holds fewer than 2 million distinct CDR3 sequences, about two fifths seen once. Each of the donors had about 9.9 milliliters of peripheral blood drawn into EDTA-treated Vacutainer tubes.

The chain employs TRBV6-5 and TRBJ2-5; 7 bases are shared with TRBD2. This TCR was recovered from a human donor in good health. The sample was blood. This CDR3 reads CASSPSSGLVQETQYF. Written as DNA, the CDR3 is TGCGCCAGCAGTCCTAGTTCAGGACTAGTCCAAGAGACCCAGTACTTC.